These 20 T cell receptor beta chains were all obtained from the same sample, sequenced in a study of naive and memory T cell subsets. The beta constant-region primer was an equimolar mix of two oligonucleotides covering TRBC1 and TRBC2. MiXCR, run by TCRdb on the UMI-ligation and nested PCR reads, gives a single entry per CDR3 protein. The data hold some 150,000 distinct CDR3 sequences, with around 15% observed a single time. The sample comprised naive CD4+ T cells from blood. The receptors were sampled from a human donor in good health.

This clonotype was found a few times. Germline and junction disagree at one end, which may indicate a read error. This rearrangement joins TRBV12-3 or TRBV12-4 to TRBJ1-1; maybe TRBD1 (5 bases). The CDR3 covers 15 residues. The CDR3 DNA sequence: TGTGCCAGCAGAGAACCAACTTGGAGAGGGGACCTGGCGATCTTT. Amino acids: CASREPTWRGDLAIF.

This clonotype was counted between two and nine times. The chain links TRBV6-6 to TRBJ1-5; TRBD1 agrees at 9 bases. The germline gives CDR1 MNHNY, CDR2 SVGAGI (reference sequence). The V segment lost 7 bases and the J segment 3 bases; nucleotides outside the gene matches: 4. CDR3 length equals 14 residues. CDR3 sequence: CASTRTGDNQPQHF. The CDR3 coding sequence is TGTGCCAGCACCAGGACAGGGGACAATCAGCCCCAGCATTTT.

This clonotype was picked up a small number of times. This rearrangement joins TRBV20-1 to TRBJ2-4, with 10 bases aligning to TRBD2. CDR3 length: 16 residues. Germline V lookup: CDR1 DFQATT, CDR2 SNEGSKA (reference sequence). V lost 6 bases to trimming and J lost 7 bases; unmatched junction nucleotides: 15. The CDR3 loop is CSARLASGGERNIQYF. The CDR3 nucleotides read TGCAGTGCCAGATTGGCTAGCGGGGGCGAGAGGAACATTCAGTACTTC.

V is TRBV19 and J is TRBJ2-2, with 9 bases aligning to TRBD1. V lost 6 bases, J lost 6 bases, and 5 bases stayed unmatched. This CDR3 contains 14 residues. Germline V gene data show CDR1 as LNHDA and CDR2 as SQIVND (reference sequence). CDR3 amino acids: CASSATGGAGELFF. The CDR3 DNA reads as TGTGCCAGTAGCGCGACAGGGGGGGCCGGGGAGCTGTTTTTT.

This clonotype was seen only a few times. This chain uses TRBV6-1 with TRBJ2-1; possibly TRBD2 for D (6 bases). The germline gives CDR1 MNHNS, CDR2 SASEGT. This CDR3 has 14 amino acids. V was trimmed by 4 bases and J by 4 bases, leaving 11 bases between them. As DNA, the CDR3 is TGTGCCAGCAGTGCCCAGGGAGGTTACAATGAGCAGTTCTTC. Translating it yields CASSAQGGYNEQFF.

CDR3: CASSLGTGGGPGANVLTF. The DNA for the CDR3 is TGTGCCAGCAGCTTAGGAACGGGAGGCGGGCCTGGGGCCAACGTCCTGACTTTC. V gene TRBV7-2 combines with J gene TRBJ2-6; TRBD2 agrees at 7 bases. The germline V gene encodes CDR1 SGHTA and CDR2 FQGNSA. The CDR3 covers 18 residues. V lost 1 base, J lost 2 bases, and 8 bases stayed unmatched. The full variable domain, its missing parts supplied by reference TRBV7-2 and TRBJ2-6, is GAGVSQSPSNKVTEKGKDVELRCDPISGHTALYWYRQSLGQGLEFLIYFQGNSAPDKSGLPSDRFSAERTGGSVSTLTIQRTQQEDSAVYLCASSLGTGGGPGANVLTFGAGSRLTVL.

This clonotype was seen many times. V gene TRBV7-9 combines with J gene TRBJ2-5; 7 bases align to TRBD2. The germline gives CDR1 SEHNR, CDR2 FQNEAQ (reference sequence). Trimming took 2 bases from V and 4 from J; bases not matched to a gene: 4. This CDR3 comprises 14 residues. The CDR3 here is CASSLPGGVETQYF. The CDR3 coding sequence is TGTGCCAGCAGCTTACCGGGAGGCGTAGAGACCCAGTACTTC.

The chain joins TRBV7-9 to TRBJ2-1; 9 bases align to TRBD2. The junction had 18 bases not matched to a gene; V was cut back by 10 bases and J by 8 bases. Germline values: CDR1 SEHNR, CDR2 FQNEAQ (reference sequence). CDR3 length: 16 residues. CDR3 sequence: CATQLRGVAGEYEQFF. The DNA for the CDR3 is TGTGCCACTCAGCTTAGAGGGGTAGCGGGAGAGTATGAGCAGTTCTTC.

This clonotype was counted a few times. The chain has TRBV5-4 and TRBJ2-3; 7 bases align to TRBD1. V gave up 4 bases and J gave up 6 bases; unmatched junction bases: 14. Germline-derived CDR1 and CDR2 are SGHNT and YYREEE (reference sequence). The CDR3 has 16 residues. The CDR3 nucleotides read TGTGCCAGCAGCCCGCGGACAGGAGGACTTTCGGATACGCAGTATTTT. Encoded protein: CASSPRTGGLSDTQYF.

This chain links TRBV24-1 with TRBJ2-2, with 7 bases aligning to TRBD1. J gave up 1 base and V 3 bases, and 10 bases lay outside the gene matches. Germline-derived CDR1 and CDR2 are KGHDR and SFDVKD. The CDR3 covers 18 residues. The CDR3, as DNA: TGTGCCACCAGTGATGCGACAGGGAATGTTGTGAACACCGGGGAGCTGTTTTTT. Protein product: CATSDATGNVVNTGELFF.

V gene TRBV6-6 combines with J gene TRBJ2-1; the match to TRBD1 covers 8 bases. V was clipped by 6 bases and J by 8 bases; unmatched bases: 6. Germline V gene data show CDR1 as MNHNY and CDR2 as SVGAGI (reference sequence). This CDR3 is 13 amino acids long. The CDR3 DNA sequence: TGTGCCAGCAGACTCGGACAGGGATATGAGCAGTTCTTC. Residues: CASRLGQGYEQFF.

This clonotype was observed a handful of times. The chain has TRBV29-1 and TRBJ2-7; TRBD2 is a possible D gene (5 bases). This CDR3 is built from 15 residues. Germline CDR1 and CDR2: SQVTM and ANQGSEA. Between the trimmed V and J ends, which lost 2 bases and 4 bases, there was a span of 18 bases. This CDR3 reads CSVEIRGGRLYEQYF. CDR3 coding DNA: TGCAGCGTTGAAATTCGAGGAGGACGACTGTACGAGCAGTACTTC.

This clonotype came up a few times. V and J are TRBV19 and TRBJ2-7; D not certain. Germline CDR1 reads LNHDA; CDR2 reads SQIVND (reference sequence). Trimming removed 5 bases at V and 6 bases at J, with 11 bases between. This CDR3 has 12 amino acids. The CDR3 region is CASSFRRGEQYF. CDR3 coding DNA: TGTGCCAGTAGTTTTAGGCGCGGCGAGCAGTACTTC. The whole variable domain, filled in from reference TRBV19 and TRBJ2-7, reads DGGITQSPKYLFRKEGQNVTLSCEQNLNHDAMYWYRQDPGQGLRLIYYSQIVNDFQKGDIAEGYSVSREKKESFPLTVTSAQKNPTAFYLCASSFRRGEQYFGPGTRLTVT.

The rearrangement joins TRBV11-2 to TRBJ2-3; possibly TRBD1 for D (5 bases). This CDR3 has 15 residues. Trimming left V 3 bases short and J 4 bases short, with 14 bases between. From germline, CDR1 is SGHAT and CDR2 FQNNGV. CDR3 amino acids: CASSFGRGPPDTQYF. The CDR3 DNA follows: TGTGCCAGCAGCTTCGGTAGGGGCCCGCCAGATACGCAGTATTTT.

V usage is TRBV19 and J usage is TRBJ1-1; 9 nucleotides line up with TRBD1. Germline V gives CDR1 LNHDA, CDR2 SQIVND (reference sequence). Losses at the gene ends were 5 bases for V and 0 bases for J; bases not matched to a gene: 7. This CDR3 comprises 16 residues. The CDR3 here is CASSRRDRDLNTEAFF. CDR3 nucleotides: TGTGCCAGTAGTCGCCGGGACAGGGATTTGAACACTGAAGCTTTCTTT.

The chain uses TRBV12-3 or TRBV12-4 and TRBJ1-2, with D possibly TRBD1 on 6 matching bases. The CDR3 contains 15 residues. The V gene lost 4 bases and the J gene lost 8 bases, with 20 bases spanning the gap. CDR3 region: CASSYVAQGGQGYTF. Here the CDR3 DNA reads TGTGCCAGCAGTTACGTTGCACAGGGCGGGCAGGGCTACACCTTC.

This clonotype showed up just a few times. This chain uses TRBV6-2 or TRBV6-3 with TRBJ2-7, with D perhaps TRBD1 or TRBD2 (5 bases each). CDR3 size: 13 residues. V dropped 10 bases and J dropped 9 bases, with 22 bases sitting between them. Germline values: CDR1 MNHEY, CDR2 SVGEGT. CDR3: CATRRDGYEGQYF. CDR3 nucleotide sequence: TGTGCCACCCGCCGGGACGGTTACGAAGGGCAGTACTTC.

This chain uses TRBV4-1 with TRBJ2-3, with 11 bases that match TRBD2. CDR1 is MGHRA, CDR2 YSYEKL, per germline. This CDR3 spans 15 amino acids. Losses at the gene ends were 0 bases for V and 7 bases for J; bases not matched to a gene: 3. The CDR3 region has the DNA TGCGCCAGCAGCCAAGATTTAGCGGGAGGGCATACGCAGTATTTT. Protein: CASSQDLAGGHTQYF.

This sequence joins TRBV5-1 and TRBJ2-7; the D gene is possibly TRBD2 (5 bases). The CDR3 is 13 residues long. Germline-derived CDR1 and CDR2 are SGHRS and YFSETQ. With 4 bases removed from V and 3 bases from J, the gap between germline ends came to 11 bases. CDR3 sequence (DNA): TGCGCCAGCAGCGGAGGCCGGGACTACGAGCAGTACTTC. Translating it yields CASSGGRDYEQYF. Using reference TRBV5-1 and TRBJ2-7 for the parts outside the CDR3, the full variable domain is KAGVTQTPRYLIKTRGQQVTLSCSPISGHRSVSWYQQTPGQGLQFLFEYFSETQRNKGNFPGRFSGRQFSNSRSEMNVSTLELGDSALYLCASSGGRDYEQYFGPGTRLTVT.

The rearrangement uses TRBV7-9 and TRBJ1-2; D unclear. In germline, CDR1 is SEHNR, CDR2 FQNEAQ (reference sequence). With 3 bases removed from V and 0 bases from J, the gap between germline ends came to 17 bases. This CDR3 region has 17 residues. The CDR3 nucleotides are TGTGCCAGCAGCTTGTCTTCTGCCGGCAGACCTAACTATGGCTACACCTTC. It translates to CASSLSSAGRPNYGYTF.